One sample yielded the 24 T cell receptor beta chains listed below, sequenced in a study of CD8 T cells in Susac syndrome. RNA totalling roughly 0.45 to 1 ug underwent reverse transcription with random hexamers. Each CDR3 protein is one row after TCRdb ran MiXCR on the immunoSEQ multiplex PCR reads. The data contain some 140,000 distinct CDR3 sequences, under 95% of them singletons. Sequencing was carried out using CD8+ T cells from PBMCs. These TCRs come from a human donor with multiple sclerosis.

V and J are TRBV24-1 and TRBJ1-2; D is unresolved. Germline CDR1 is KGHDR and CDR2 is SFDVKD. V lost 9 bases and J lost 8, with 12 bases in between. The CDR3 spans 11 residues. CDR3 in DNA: TGTGCCACCGACCCCCCCGGCGGCTACACCTTC. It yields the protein CATDPPGGYTF.

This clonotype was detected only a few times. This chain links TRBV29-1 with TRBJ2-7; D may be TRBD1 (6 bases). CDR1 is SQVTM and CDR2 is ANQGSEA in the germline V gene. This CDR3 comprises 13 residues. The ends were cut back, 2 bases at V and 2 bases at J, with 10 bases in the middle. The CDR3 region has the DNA TGCAGCGTTGAAACAGGGATAACCTACGAGCAGTACTTC. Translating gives CSVETGITYEQYF.

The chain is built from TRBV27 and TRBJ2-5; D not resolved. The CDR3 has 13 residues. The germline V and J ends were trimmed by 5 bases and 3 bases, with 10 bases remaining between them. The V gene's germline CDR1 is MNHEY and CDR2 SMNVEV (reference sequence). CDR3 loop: CASSPQAEETQYF. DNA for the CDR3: TGTGCCAGCAGTCCGCAAGCTGAAGAGACCCAGTACTTC.

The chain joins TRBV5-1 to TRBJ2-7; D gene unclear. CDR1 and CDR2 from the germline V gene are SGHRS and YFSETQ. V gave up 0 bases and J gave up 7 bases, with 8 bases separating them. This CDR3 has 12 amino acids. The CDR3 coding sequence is TGCGCCAGCAGCTTGGGAATCAGGGAGCAGTACTTC. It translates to CASSLGIREQYF.

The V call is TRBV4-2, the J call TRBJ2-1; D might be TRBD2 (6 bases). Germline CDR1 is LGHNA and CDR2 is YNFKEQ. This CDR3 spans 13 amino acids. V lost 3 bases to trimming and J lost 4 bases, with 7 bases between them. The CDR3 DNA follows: TGTGCCAGCAGCCAGGGACTGTACAATGAGCAGTTCTTC. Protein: CASSQGLYNEQFF.

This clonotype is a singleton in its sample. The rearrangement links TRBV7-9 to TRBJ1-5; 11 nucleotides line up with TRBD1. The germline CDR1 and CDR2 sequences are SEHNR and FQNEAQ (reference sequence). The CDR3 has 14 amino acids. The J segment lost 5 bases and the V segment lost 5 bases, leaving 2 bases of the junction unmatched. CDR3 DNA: TGTGCCAGCAGCGCGGGACAGGGGGATCAGCCCCAGCATTTT. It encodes CASSAGQGDQPQHF.

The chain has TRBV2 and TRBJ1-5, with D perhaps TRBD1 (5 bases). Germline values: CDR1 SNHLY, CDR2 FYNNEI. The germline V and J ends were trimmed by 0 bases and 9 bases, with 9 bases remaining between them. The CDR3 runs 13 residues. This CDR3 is CASSEALQGPQHF. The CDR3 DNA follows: TGTGCCAGCAGTGAAGCGCTTCAGGGGCCCCAGCATTTT.

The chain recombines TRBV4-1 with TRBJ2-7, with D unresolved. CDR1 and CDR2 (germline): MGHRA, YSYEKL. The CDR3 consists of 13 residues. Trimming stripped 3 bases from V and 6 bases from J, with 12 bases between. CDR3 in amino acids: CASSHDGEIEQYF. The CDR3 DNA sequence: TGCGCCAGCAGCCATGATGGCGAAATCGAGCAGTACTTC.

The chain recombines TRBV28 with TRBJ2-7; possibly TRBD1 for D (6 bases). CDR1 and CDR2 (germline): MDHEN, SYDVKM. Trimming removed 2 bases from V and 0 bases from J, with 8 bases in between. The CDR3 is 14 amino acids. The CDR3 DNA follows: TGTGCCAGCAGTTTAAGGGACACCTCCTACGAGCAGTACTTC. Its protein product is CASSLRDTSYEQYF.

CDR3 coding DNA: TGTGCCAGCAGCCTGGGACGAACGAACACCGGGGAGCTGTTTTTT. Residues: CASSLGRTNTGELFF. This chain joins TRBV13 and TRBJ2-2, with D possibly being TRBD1 or TRBD2 (5 bases each). The V gene lost 5 bases and the J gene lost 0 bases, with 10 bases spanning the gap. Germline values: CDR1 PRHDT, CDR2 FYEKMQ (reference sequence). CDR3 size: 15 residues.

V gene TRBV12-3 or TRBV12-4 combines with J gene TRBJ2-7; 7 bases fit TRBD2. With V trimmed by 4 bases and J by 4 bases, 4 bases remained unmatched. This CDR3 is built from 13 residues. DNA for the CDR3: TGTGCCAGCAGTTCCTGGGGGGGATACGAGCAGTACTTC. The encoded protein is CASSSWGGYEQYF.

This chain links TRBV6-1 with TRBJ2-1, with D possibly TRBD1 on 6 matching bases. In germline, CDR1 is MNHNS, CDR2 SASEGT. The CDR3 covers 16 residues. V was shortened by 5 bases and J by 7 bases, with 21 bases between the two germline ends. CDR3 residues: CASSKSTGHYRNEQFF. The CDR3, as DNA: TGTGCCAGCAGTAAGTCAACGGGACACTATAGGAATGAGCAGTTCTTC.

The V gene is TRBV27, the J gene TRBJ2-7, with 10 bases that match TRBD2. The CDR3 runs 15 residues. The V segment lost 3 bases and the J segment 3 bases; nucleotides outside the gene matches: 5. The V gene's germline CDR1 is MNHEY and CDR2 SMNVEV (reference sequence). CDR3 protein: CASSFSAGGNYEQYF. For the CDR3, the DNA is TGTGCCAGCAGTTTCTCAGCGGGAGGGAACTACGAGCAGTACTTC.

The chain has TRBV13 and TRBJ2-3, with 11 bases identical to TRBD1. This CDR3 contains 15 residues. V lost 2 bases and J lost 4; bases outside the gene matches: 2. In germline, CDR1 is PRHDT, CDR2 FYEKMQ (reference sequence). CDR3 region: CASSLRTGGPDTQYF. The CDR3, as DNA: TGTGCCAGCAGCTTAAGGACAGGGGGCCCAGATACGCAGTATTTT. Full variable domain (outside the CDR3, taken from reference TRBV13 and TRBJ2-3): AAGVIQSPRHLIKEKRETATLKCYPIPRHDTVYWYQQGPGQDPQFLISFYEKMQSDKGSIPDRFSAQQFSDYHSELNMSSLELGDSALYFCASSLRTGGPDTQYFGPGTRLTVL.

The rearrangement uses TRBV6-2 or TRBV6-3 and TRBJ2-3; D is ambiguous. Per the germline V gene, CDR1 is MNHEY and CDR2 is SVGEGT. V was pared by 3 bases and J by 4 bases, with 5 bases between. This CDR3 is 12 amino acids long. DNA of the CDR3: TGTGCCAGCAGTTATCTCCCAGATACGCAGTATTTT. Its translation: CASSYLPDTQYF.

The CDR3 DNA follows: TGTGCCAGCTCACCACGACAGGGTGATCAGCCCCAGCATTTT. It translates to CASSPRQGDQPQHF. V and J are TRBV18 and TRBJ1-5; 7 bases fit TRBD1. Trimming at V came to 1 base and at J to 5 bases, leaving 2 bases not matched to a gene. Germline CDR1 KGHSH, CDR2 LQKENI. This CDR3 has 14 amino acids. The variable domain in full, completed from reference TRBV18 and TRBJ1-5, reads NAGVMQNPRHLVRRRGQEARLRCSPMKGHSHVYWYRQLPEEGLKFMVYLQKENIIDESGMPKERFSAEFPKEGPSILRIQQVVRGDSAAYFCASSPRQGDQPQHFGDGTRLSIL.

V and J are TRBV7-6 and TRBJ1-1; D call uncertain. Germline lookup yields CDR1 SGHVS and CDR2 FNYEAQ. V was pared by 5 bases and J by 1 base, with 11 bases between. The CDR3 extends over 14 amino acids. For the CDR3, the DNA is TGTGCCAGCAGCCCCCAGGTTGAGAACACTGAAGCTTTCTTT. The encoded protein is CASSPQVENTEAFF. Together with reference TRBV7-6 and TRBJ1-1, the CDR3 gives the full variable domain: GAGVSQSPRYKVTKRGQDVALRCDPISGHVSLYWYRQALGQGPEFLTYFNYEAQQDKSGLPNDRFSAERPEGSISTLTIQRTEQRDSAMYRCASSPQVENTEAFFGQGTRLTVV.

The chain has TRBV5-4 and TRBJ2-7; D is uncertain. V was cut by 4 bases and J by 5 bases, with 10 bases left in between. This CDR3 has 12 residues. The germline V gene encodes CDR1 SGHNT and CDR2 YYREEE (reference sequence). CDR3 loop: CASSPSKNEQYF. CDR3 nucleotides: TGTGCCAGCAGCCCATCCAAGAACGAGCAGTACTTC.

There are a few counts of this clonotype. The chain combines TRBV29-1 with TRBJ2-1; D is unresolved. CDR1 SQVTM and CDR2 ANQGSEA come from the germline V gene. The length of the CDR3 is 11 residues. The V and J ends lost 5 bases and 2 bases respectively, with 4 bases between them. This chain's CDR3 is CSVPAYNEQFF. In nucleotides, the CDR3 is TGCAGCGTTCCTGCCTACAATGAGCAGTTCTTC.

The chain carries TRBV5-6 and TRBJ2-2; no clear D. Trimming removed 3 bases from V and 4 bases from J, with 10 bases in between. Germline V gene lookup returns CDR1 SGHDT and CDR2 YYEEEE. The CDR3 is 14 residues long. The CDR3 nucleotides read TGTGCCAGCAGCTACGGTGTGGGCACCGGGGAGCTGTTTTTT. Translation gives CASSYGVGTGELFF.

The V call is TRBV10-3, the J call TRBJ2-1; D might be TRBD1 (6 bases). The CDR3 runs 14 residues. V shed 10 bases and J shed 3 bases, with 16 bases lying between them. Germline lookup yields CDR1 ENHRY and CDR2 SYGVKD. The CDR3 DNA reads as TGTGCCACCAAGGGGGTAGACAGCTACAATGAGCAGTTCTTC. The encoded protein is CATKGVDSYNEQFF.

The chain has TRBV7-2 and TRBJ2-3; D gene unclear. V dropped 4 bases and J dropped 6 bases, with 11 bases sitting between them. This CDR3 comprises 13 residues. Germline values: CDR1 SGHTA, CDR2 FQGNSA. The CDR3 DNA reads TGTGCCAGCAGCTCTATTAATGTGGATACGCAGTATTTT. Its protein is CASSSINVDTQYF.

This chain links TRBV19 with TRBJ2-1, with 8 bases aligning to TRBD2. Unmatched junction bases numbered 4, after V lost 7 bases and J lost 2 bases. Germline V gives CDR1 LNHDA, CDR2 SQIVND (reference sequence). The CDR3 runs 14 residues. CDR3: CASMERETYNEQFF. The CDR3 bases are TGTGCCAGTATGGAGCGGGAGACCTACAATGAGCAGTTCTTC.

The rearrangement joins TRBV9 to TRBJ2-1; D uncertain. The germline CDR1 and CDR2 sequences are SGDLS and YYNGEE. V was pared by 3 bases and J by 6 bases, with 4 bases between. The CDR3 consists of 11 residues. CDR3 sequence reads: CASSASNEQFF. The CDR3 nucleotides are TGTGCCAGCAGCGCCTCCAATGAGCAGTTCTTC.